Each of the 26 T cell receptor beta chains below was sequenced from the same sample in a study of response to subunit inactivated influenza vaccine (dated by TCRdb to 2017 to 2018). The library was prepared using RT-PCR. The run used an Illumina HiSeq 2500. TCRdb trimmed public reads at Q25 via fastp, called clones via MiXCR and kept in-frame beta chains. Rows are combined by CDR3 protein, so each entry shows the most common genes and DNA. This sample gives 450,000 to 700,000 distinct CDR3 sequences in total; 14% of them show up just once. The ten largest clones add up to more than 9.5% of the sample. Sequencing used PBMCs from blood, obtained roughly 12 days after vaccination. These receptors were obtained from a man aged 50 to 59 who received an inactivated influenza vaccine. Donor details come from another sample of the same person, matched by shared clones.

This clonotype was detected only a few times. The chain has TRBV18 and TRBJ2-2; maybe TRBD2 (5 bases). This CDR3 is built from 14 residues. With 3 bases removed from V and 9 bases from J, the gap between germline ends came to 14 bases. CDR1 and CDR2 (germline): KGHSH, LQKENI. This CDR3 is CASSPGVPPRELFF. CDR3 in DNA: TGTGCCAGCTCACCGGGAGTACCGCCGCGGGAGCTGTTTTTT.

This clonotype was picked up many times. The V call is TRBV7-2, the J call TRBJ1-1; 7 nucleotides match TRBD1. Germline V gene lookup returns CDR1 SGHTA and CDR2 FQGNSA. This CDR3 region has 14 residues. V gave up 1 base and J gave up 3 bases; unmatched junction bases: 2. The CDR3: CASSLDRGYTEAFF. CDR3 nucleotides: TGTGCCAGCAGCTTAGACAGGGGATACACTGAAGCTTTCTTT.

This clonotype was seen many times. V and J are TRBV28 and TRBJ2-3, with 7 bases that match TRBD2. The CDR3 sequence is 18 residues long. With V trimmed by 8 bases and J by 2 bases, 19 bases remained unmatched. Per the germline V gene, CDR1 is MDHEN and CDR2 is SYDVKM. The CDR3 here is CASETGRLAGPLTDTQYF. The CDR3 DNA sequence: TGTGCCAGCGAGACGGGGAGATTAGCGGGTCCCCTCACAGATACGCAGTATTTT.

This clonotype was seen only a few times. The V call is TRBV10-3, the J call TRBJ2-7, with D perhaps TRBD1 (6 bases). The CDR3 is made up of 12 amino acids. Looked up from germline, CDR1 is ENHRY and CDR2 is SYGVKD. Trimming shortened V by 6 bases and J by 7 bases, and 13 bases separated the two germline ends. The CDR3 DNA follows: TGTGCCATCAGGGGGGCCTTGGGGGAGCAGTACTTC. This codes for CAIRGALGEQYF.

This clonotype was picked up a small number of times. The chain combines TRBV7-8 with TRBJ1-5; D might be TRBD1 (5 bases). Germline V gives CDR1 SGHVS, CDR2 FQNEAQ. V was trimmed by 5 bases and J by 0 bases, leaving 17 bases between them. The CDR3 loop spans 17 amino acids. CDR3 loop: CASSHLRGRYSNQPQHF. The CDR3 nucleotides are TGTGCCAGCAGCCACCTCCGGGGCCGTTATAGCAATCAGCCCCAGCATTTT.

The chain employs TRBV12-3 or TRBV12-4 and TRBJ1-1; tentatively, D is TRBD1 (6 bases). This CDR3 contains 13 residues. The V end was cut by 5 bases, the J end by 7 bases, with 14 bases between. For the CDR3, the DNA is TGTGCCAGCAGTCTCCTCGGACAGCATGAAGCTTTCTTT. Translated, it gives CASSLLGQHEAFF.

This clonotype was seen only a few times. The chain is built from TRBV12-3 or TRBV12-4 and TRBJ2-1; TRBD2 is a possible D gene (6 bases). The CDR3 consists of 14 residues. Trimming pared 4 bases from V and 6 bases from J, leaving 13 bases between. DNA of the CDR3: TGTGCCAGCAGTTGGTCTAGCGTAGGCAATGAGCAGTTCTTC. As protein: CASSWSSVGNEQFF.

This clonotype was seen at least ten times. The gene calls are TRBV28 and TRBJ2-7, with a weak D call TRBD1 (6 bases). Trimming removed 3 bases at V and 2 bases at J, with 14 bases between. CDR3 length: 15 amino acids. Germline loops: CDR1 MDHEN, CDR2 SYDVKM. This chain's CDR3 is CASSFSWNRAYEQYF. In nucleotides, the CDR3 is TGTGCCAGCAGTTTTAGCTGGAACAGGGCCTACGAGCAGTACTTC.

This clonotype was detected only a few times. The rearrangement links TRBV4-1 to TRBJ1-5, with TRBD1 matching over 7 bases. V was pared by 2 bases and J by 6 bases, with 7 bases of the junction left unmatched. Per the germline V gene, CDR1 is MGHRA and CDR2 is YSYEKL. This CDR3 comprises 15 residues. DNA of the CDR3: TGCGCCAGCAGCCAAAGCCTGACAGGGTCTCAGCCCCAGCATTTT. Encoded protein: CASSQSLTGSQPQHF.

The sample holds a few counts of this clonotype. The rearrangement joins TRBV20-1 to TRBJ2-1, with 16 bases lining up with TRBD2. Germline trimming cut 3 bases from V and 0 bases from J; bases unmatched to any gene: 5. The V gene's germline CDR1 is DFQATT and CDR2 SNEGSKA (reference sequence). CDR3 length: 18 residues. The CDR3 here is CSASSGLAGGSSYNEQFF. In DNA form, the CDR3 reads TGCAGTGCTAGCTCGGGACTAGCGGGGGGGAGCTCCTACAATGAGCAGTTCTTC.

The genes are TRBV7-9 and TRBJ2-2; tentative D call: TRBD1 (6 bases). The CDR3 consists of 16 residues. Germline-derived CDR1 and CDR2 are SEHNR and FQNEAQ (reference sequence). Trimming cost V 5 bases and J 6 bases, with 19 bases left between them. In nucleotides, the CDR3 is TGTGCCAGCAGCCCTTTACAGGGAATTGGTTCCGGGGAGCTGTTTTTT. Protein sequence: CASSPLQGIGSGELFF.

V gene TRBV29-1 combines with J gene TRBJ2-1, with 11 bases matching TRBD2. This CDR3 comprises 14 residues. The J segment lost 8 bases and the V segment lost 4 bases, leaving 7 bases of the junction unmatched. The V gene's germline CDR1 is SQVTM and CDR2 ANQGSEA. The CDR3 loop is CSVVAGGGGHEQFF. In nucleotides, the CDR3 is TGCAGCGTTGTAGCGGGAGGGGGGGGGCATGAGCAGTTCTTC.

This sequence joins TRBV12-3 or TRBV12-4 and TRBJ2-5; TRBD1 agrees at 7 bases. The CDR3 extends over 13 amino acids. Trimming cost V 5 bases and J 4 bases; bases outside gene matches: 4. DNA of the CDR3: TGTGCCAGCAGTGCCTGGACAGGAGAGACCCAGTACTTC. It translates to CASSAWTGETQYF.

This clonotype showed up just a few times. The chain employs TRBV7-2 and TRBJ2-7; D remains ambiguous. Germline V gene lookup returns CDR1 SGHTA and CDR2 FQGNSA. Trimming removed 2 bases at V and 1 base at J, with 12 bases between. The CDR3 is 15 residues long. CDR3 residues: CASSLRLYGSYEQYF. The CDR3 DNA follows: TGTGCCAGCAGCTTAAGGTTGTACGGGTCCTACGAGCAGTACTTC.

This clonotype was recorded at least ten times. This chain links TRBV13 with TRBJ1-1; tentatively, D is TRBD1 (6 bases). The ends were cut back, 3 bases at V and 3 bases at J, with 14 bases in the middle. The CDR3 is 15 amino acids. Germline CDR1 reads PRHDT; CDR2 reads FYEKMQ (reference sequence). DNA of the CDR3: TGTGCCAGCAGCTTGGGGGGCCCGGGGGACACTGAAGCTTTCTTT. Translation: CASSLGGPGDTEAFF.

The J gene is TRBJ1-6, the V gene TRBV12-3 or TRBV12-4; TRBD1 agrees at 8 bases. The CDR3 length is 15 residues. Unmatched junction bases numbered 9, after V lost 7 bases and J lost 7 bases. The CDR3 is CASTLAGQVNSPLHF. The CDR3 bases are TGTGCCAGCACCTTAGCGGGACAGGTGAATTCACCCCTCCACTTT.

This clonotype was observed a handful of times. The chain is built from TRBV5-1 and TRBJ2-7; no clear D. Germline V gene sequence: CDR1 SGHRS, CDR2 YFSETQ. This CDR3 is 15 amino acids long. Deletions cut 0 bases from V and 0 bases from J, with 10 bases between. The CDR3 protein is CASSLAVWDSYEQYF. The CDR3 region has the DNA TGCGCCAGCAGCTTGGCCGTATGGGACTCCTACGAGCAGTACTTC.

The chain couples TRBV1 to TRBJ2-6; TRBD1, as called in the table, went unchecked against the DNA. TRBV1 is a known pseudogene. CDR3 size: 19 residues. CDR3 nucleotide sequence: TGCACCAGCAGCCAAGAACCACAGGGGACCCGCTCTGGGGCCAACGTCCTGACTTTC. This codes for CTSSQEPQGTRSGANVLTF.

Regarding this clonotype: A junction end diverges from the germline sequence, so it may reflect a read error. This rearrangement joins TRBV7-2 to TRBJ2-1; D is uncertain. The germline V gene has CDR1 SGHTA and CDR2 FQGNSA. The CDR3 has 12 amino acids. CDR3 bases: TGTGCCAGCAGCTTAGGTTCCCAGGTAATGGTCTTC. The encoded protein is CASSLGSQVMVF. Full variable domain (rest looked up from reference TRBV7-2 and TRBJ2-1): GAGVSQSPSNKVTEKGKDVELRCDPISGHTALYWYRQSLGQGLEFLIYFQGNSAPDKSGLPSDRFSAERTGGSVSTLTIQRTQQEDSAVYLCASSLGSQVMVFGPGTRLTVL.

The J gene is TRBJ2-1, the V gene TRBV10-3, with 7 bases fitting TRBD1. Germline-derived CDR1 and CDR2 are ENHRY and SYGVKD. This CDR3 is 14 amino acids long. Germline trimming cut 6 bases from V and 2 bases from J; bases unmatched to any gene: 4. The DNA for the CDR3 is TGTGCCATCAGCCTACAGGGGACCTACAATGAGCAGTTCTTC. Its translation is CAISLQGTYNEQFF.

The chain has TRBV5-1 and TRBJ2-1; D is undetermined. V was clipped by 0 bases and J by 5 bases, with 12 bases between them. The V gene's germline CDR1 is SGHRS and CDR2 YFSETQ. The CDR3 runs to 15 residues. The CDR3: CASSLGVFGDNEQFF. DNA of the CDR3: TGCGCCAGCAGCTTGGGGGTATTTGGGGACAATGAGCAGTTCTTC.

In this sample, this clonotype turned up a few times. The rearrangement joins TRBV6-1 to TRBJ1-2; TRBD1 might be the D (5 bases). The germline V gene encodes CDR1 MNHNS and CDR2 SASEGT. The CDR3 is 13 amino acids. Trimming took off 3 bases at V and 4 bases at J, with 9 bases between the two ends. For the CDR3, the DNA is TGTGCCAGCAGTGACACAGGCCTCTATGGCTACACCTTC. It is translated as CASSDTGLYGYTF.

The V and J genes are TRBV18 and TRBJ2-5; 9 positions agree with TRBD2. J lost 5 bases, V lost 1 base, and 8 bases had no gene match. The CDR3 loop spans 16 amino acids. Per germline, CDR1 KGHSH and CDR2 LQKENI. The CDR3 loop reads CASSPLAGEFVETQYF. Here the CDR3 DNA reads TGTGCCAGCTCACCACTAGCGGGAGAGTTTGTGGAGACCCAGTACTTC. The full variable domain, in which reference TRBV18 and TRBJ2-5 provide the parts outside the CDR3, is NAGVMQNPRHLVRRRGQEARLRCSPMKGHSHVYWYRQLPEEGLKFMVYLQKENIIDESGMPKERFSAEFPKEGPSILRIQQVVRGDSAAYFCASSPLAGEFVETQYFGPGTRLLVL.

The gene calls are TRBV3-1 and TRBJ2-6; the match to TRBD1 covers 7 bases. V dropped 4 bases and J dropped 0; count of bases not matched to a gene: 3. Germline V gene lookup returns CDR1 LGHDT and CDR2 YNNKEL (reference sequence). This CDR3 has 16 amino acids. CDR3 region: CASSLYRGSGANVLTF. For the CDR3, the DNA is TGTGCCAGCAGCCTTTACAGGGGCTCTGGGGCCAACGTCCTGACTTTC. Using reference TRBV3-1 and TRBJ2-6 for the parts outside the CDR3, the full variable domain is DTAVSQTPKYLVTQMGNDKSIKCEQNLGHDTMYWYKQDSKKFLKIMFSYNNKELIINETVPNRFSPKSPDKAHLNLHINSLELGDSAVYFCASSLYRGSGANVLTFGAGSRLTVL.

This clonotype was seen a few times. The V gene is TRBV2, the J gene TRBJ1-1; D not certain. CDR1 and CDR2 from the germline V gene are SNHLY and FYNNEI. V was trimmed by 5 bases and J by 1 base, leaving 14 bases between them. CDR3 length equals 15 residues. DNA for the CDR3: TGTGCCAGCAGTCTTGGACCAATACAGAACACTGAAGCTTTCTTT. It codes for CASSLGPIQNTEAFF.

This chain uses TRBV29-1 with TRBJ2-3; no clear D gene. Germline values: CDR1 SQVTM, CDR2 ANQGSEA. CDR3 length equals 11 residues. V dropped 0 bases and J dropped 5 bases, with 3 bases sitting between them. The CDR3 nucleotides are TGCAGCGTTGAAGATAGAGATACGCAGTATTTT. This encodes CSVEDRDTQYF.